This record looks at one TCR beta chain sequence and its context. Its specificity is unknown. Original analysis: A classifier for distant metastasis in papillary thyroid cancer was constructed using CDR3 differences observed across clinicopathological groups. Using MiXCR, TCRdb re-called clones from the PCR reads. These V and J calls are TCRdb output, not the study's own analysis. In the table there are a few thousand clones, around 21% of which are singletons. The data stem from a study of metastatic and nonmetastatic thyroid tumors. Whole-study context: Both malignant and benign thyroid patients supplied peripheral blood and tumor or nodule tissue samples, across which the repertoires of these patients were then compared. Study-wide points: In both blood and tumor samples, TCR beta diversity was reported significantly higher for malignant than benign nodules.

All patients were treatment-naive before thyroid surgery. This CDR3 spans 15 amino acids. Germline V gene data show CDR1 as SNHLY and CDR2 as FYNNEI. Between the trimmed V and J ends, which lost 3 bases and 6 bases, there was a span of 14 bases. The chain has TRBV2 and TRBJ2-2, with a tentative D call TRBD2 (5 bases). The sample was tumor tissue. The sequence was collected from a male donor with papillary thyroid cancer or a benign thyroid nodule (not recorded which). Some clones in this sample may be carry-over from other donors' samples. The CDR3 coding sequence is TGTGCCAGCAGTGACGGGAAGGTTGCCCCCGGGGAGCTGTTTTTT. Its protein product is CASSDGKVAPGELFF.